Following are 8 T cell receptor beta chains from one sample sequenced in a study of blood T cell repertoires in COVID-19. Clones were read by immunoSEQ multiplex PCR, and TCRdb kept only the in-frame ones, dropping some. Of around 200,000 clones in the sample, approximately 86% were seen once. Sequenced input: PBMCs or T cells enriched from blood (not recorded which). These receptors originate from a woman between 25 and 40 years old who had been exposed to COVID-19.

The chain uses TRBV5-6 and TRBJ1-1; no clear D. The CDR3 sequence is 14 residues long. Trimming stripped 1 base from V and 0 bases from J, with 7 bases between. Germline lookup yields CDR1 SGHDT and CDR2 YYEEEE. CDR3 DNA sequence: TGTGCCAGCAGCTTGTGGCACCTGAACACTGAAGCTTTCTTT. It specifies CASSLWHLNTEAFF.

V and J are TRBV4-1 and TRBJ1-2, with 12 bases fitting TRBD1. The germline V gene has CDR1 MGHRA and CDR2 YSYEKL. This CDR3 comprises 19 residues. The ends lost 0 bases at V and 5 bases at J; junction bases unmatched: 13. CDR3 residues: CASSQDEFLGQGARYGYTF. CDR3 DNA sequence: TGCGCCAGCAGCCAAGATGAATTCCTGGGACAGGGGGCGAGGTATGGCTACACCTTC.

The V call is TRBV10-1, the J call TRBJ1-1; D is perhaps TRBD1 (6 bases). Germline V CDR1 and CDR2: WNHNN, SYGVQD (reference sequence). The germline V and J ends were trimmed by 9 bases and 0 bases, with 11 bases remaining between them. The CDR3 length is 13 residues. The CDR3 region is CARSRGLNTEAFF. CDR3 coding DNA: TGCGCCAGATCCAGGGGTTTGAACACTGAAGCTTTCTTT.

The chain employs TRBV7-9 and TRBJ1-1, with 9 bases fitting TRBD1. This CDR3 has 14 amino acids. Looked up from germline, CDR1 is SEHNR and CDR2 is FQNEAQ (reference sequence). Trimming at V came to 4 bases and at J to 5 bases, leaving 5 bases not matched to a gene. CDR3: CASSSGTGLTEAFF. CDR3 bases: TGTGCCAGCAGCTCCGGGACAGGGTTGACTGAAGCTTTCTTT.

V is TRBV20-1 and J is TRBJ1-1; D is unresolved. Trimming cost V 6 bases and J 4 bases, with 6 bases left between them. CDR3 length: 10 amino acids. Per germline, CDR1 DFQATT and CDR2 SNEGSKA (reference sequence). The CDR3 region has the DNA TGCAGTGCCGGTGGCACTGAAGCTTTCTTT. Its translation: CSAGGTEAFF.

V and J are TRBV29-1 and TRBJ2-7, with 7 bases lining up with TRBD2. There are 13 residues in the CDR3. CDR1 and CDR2 from the germline V gene are SQVTM and ANQGSEA. V gave up 7 bases and J gave up 3 bases; unmatched junction bases: 9. This chain's CDR3 is CSAAGVEDYEQYF. Written as DNA, the CDR3 is TGCAGCGCCGCGGGGGTGGAGGACTACGAGCAGTACTTC.

The V gene is TRBV3-1 (or the pseudogene TRBV3-2), the J gene TRBJ1-6, with 8 bases fitting TRBD1. Germline assignment: CDR1 LGHDT and CDR2 YNNKEL (reference sequence). V was clipped by 2 bases and J by 1 base; unmatched bases: 4. This CDR3 is built from 17 residues. Here the CDR3 reads CASSQPRTGSYNSPLHF. The CDR3 DNA is TGTGCCAGCAGCCAACCCCGGACAGGGTCCTATAATTCACCCCTCCACTTT.

V gene TRBV5-1 combines with J gene TRBJ2-5, with 11 bases identical to TRBD2. V was pared by 7 bases and J by 4 bases, with 9 bases of the junction left unmatched. The germline V gene encodes CDR1 SGHRS and CDR2 YFSETQ. The CDR3 has 15 amino acids. The CDR3 DNA sequence: TGCGCCAGCCAATGGGGACTAGCGGATTTAGAGACCCAGTACTTC. Protein product: CASQWGLADLETQYF.